A selection of T cell receptor beta chains follows, all from one sample in a study of OX40 agonist ivuxolimab in advanced cancers. The repertoire was sequenced with immunoSEQ multiplex PCR; TCRdb's copy has only in-frame clones and lacks some. The table has 40,000 to 50,000 clones, less than 90% seen once. This material consisted of CD4+ or CD8+ T cells sorted from blood, taken in a trial of the OX40 agonist ivuxolimab. Receptors originate from an adult with an advanced solid tumor such as melanoma, head and neck, liver or kidney cancer. The CDR3 runs from the conserved cysteine through the conserved F or W. A D gene is named only where the DNA matches it firmly. The size of a clone is reported for some rows only, either as once, few or many, or as a class for expanded clones.

v_gene,abundance,d_gene,j_gene,len,CDR3aa,CDR3nt
TRBV5-4,NA,NA,TRBJ2-6,16,CASSIYRDFGANVLTF,TGTGCCAGCAGCATATACAGGGACTTTGGGGCCAACGTCCTGACTTTC
TRBV27,NA,TRBD1,TRBJ1-5,14,CASSDRVDNQPQHF,TGTGCCAGCAGTGACAGGGTTGACAATCAGCCCCAGCATTTT
TRBV4-1,NA,NA,TRBJ2-3,18,CASSLNPLLNPPTDTQYF,TGCGCCAGCAGCCTGAACCCCTTACTTAACCCCCCCACAGATACGCAGTATTTT
TRBV5-8,NA,TRBD1,TRBJ2-1,14,CASSLGQGRNEQFF,TGTGCCAGCAGCTTGGGACAGGGAAGGAATGAGCAGTTCTTC
TRBV5-1,few,NA,TRBJ2-1,13,CASSLAGNNEQFF,TGCGCCAGCAGCTTGGCAGGGAACAATGAGCAGTTCTTC
TRBV2,NA,NA,TRBJ2-7,12,CASKGTVYEQYF,TGTGCCAGCAAGGGGACGGTATACGAGCAGTACTTC
TRBV7-9,NA,TRBD1,TRBJ1-6,16,CASSSSRGRINSPLHF,TGTGCCAGCAGCTCGTCCAGGGGGCGGATTAATTCACCCCTCCACTTT
TRBV5-5,NA,NA,TRBJ2-7,15,CASSPRRDFSYEQYF,TGTGCCAGCAGTCCGCGCAGGGATTTCTCCTACGAGCAGTACTTC
TRBV7-9,NA,TRBD2,TRBJ2-7,14,CASSSSGRSYEQYF,TGTGCCAGCAGCTCTAGCGGGAGGTCCTACGAGCAGTACTTC
TRBV5-1,NA,NA,TRBJ2-1,18,CASSFFTSREAGFDEQFF,TGCGCCAGCAGCTTCTTCACTAGCAGAGAGGCAGGTTTCGATGAGCAGTTCTTC
TRBV5-4,once,NA,TRBJ2-3,17,CASSLGGAGRSTDTQYF,TGTGCCAGCAGCTTAGGGGGGGCCGGGAGGAGCACAGATACGCAGTATTTT
TRBV19,NA,NA,TRBJ1-2,13,CASSIATGSDCTF,TGTGCCAGTAGTATAGCTACAGGATCCGATTGCACCTTC
TRBV15,NA,NA,TRBJ1-2,14,CATRDTRIYYGYTF,TGTGCCACCAGAGATACACGTATTTACTATGGCTACACCTTC
TRBV7-8,NA,TRBD1,TRBJ2-7,15,CASSLSFGQGYEQYF,TGTGCCAGCAGCCTTAGTTTCGGACAGGGCTACGAGCAGTACTTC
TRBV29-1,NA,TRBD1,TRBJ1-2,12,CSCRDREEGYTF,TGCAGCTGCCGAGACAGGGAAGAAGGCTACACCTTC
TRBV7-8,NA,NA,TRBJ1-5,16,CASSLEGGGGRQPQHF,TGTGCCAGCAGCTTAGAAGGCGGGGGGGGACGGCAGCCCCAGCATTTT
TRBV4-3,NA,TRBD2,TRBJ2-3,16,CASSLSGGPSTDTQYF,TGCGCCAGCAGCCTCAGCGGGGGACCCAGCACAGATACGCAGTATTTT
TRBV13,NA,TRBD1,TRBJ1-4,15,CASSLGGQGVGKLFF,TGTGCCAGCAGCTTAGGGGGACAGGGAGTTGGAAAACTGTTTTTT
TRBV29-1,NA,NA,TRBJ2-3,15,CSVEVLGTYTDTQYF,TGCAGCGTTGAGGTTTTAGGGACGTACACAGATACGCAGTATTTT
TRBV5-4,NA,TRBD1,TRBJ1-2,13,CASSYGTGYGYTF,TGTGCCAGCAGCTACGGGACAGGGTATGGCTACACCTTC
TRBV9,NA,TRBD1,TRBJ2-5,14,CASSVEGADETQYF,TGTGCCAGCAGCGTAGAGGGGGCGGACGAGACCCAGTACTTC
TRBV10-2,NA,NA,TRBJ2-7,11,CASSEVYEQYF,TGCGCCAGCAGTGAGGTCTACGAGCAGTACTTC
TRBV2,NA,NA,TRBJ2-1,14,CASSVAGLVDEQFF,TGTGCCAGCAGTGTGGCAGGGTTAGTGGATGAGCAGTTCTTC